Below are 14 T cell receptor beta chains sequenced from a single sample in a study of T cell repertoires in cytomegalovirus infection. TCRdb passed the reads through MiXCR, listing each CDR3 protein once. The table has tens of thousands of distinct CDR3 sequences, 4% seen once. The sample consisted of PBMCs. These receptors all stem from a human donor in good health (CMV status not recorded). Some clones in this sample may be carry-over from other donors' samples.

This clonotype was found many times. The CDR3 loop reads CASSPSVNEQFF. The CDR3 bases are TGTGCCAGCTCACCCAGTGTCAATGAGCAGTTCTTC. The J gene is TRBJ2-1, the V gene TRBV18; no clear D. The V end was cut by 3 bases, the J end by 6 bases, with 6 bases between. This CDR3 is 12 amino acids long. Germline V gene lookup returns CDR1 KGHSH and CDR2 LQKENI.

This clonotype was found many times. The chain uses TRBV7-2 and TRBJ2-5; D ambiguous. The CDR3 sequence is 14 residues long. V dropped 1 base and J dropped 2 bases, with 8 bases sitting between them. Per the germline V gene, CDR1 is SGHTA and CDR2 is FQGNSA. This CDR3 is CASSLVAVQETQYF. The CDR3 coding sequence is TGTGCCAGCAGCTTAGTGGCGGTTCAAGAGACCCAGTACTTC.

This clonotype has at least ten counts. This rearrangement joins TRBV7-6 to TRBJ2-1; 12 nucleotides align to TRBD2. The V segment lost 5 bases and the J segment 3 bases; nucleotides outside the gene matches: 5. The CDR3 contains 16 residues. CDR1 and CDR2 (germline): SGHVS, FNYEAQ. CDR3: CASSPQTSGGYNEQFF. The CDR3 bases are TGTGCCAGCAGCCCCCAGACTAGCGGGGGCTACAATGAGCAGTTCTTC.

This clonotype was seen many times. The genes are TRBV5-5 and TRBJ1-5; D gene uncertain. CDR1 is SGHKS, CDR2 YYEKEE, per germline (reference sequence). The CDR3 contains 13 residues. V dropped 2 bases and J dropped 4 bases, with 7 bases sitting between them. CDR3 amino acids: CASSFMGNQPQHF. CDR3 nucleotides: TGTGCCAGCAGCTTCATGGGGAATCAGCCCCAGCATTTT.

In its sample, this clonotype was seen many times. The chain employs TRBV27 and TRBJ2-1; 11 bases are shared with TRBD2. V trimming: 6 bases; J trimming: 6 bases; junction bases outside the gene matches: 1. CDR3 length: 13 residues. The germline gives CDR1 MNHEY, CDR2 SMNVEV (reference sequence). The CDR3 DNA is TGTGCCAGCAGGCTAGCGGGAGGCAATGAGCAGTTCTTC. Its protein is CASRLAGGNEQFF.

This clonotype was seen many times. V gene TRBV7-2 combines with J gene TRBJ2-3; D gene ambiguous. The V end lost 6 bases, the J end lost 0 bases, and 13 bases lay between the germline ends. This CDR3 spans 15 amino acids. Germline lookup yields CDR1 SGHTA and CDR2 FQGNSA. In nucleotides, the CDR3 is TGTGCCAGCAGAGGCGGCCGAGCGAGCACAGATACGCAGTATTTT. Amino acid sequence: CASRGGRASTDTQYF.

The sample holds many counts of this clonotype. CDR3 DNA: TGTGCCATCAGTGAGAAGGAGGAGCTGTTTTTT. Protein: CAISEKEELFF. V usage is TRBV10-3 and J usage is TRBJ2-2; D is unresolved. The ends were cut back, 2 bases at V and 10 bases at J, with 5 bases in the middle. This CDR3 is built from 11 residues. CDR1 and CDR2 from the germline V gene are ENHRY and SYGVKD.

Ten or more counts support this clonotype. The chain has TRBV4-3 and TRBJ1-6; the match to TRBD1 covers 8 bases. CDR1 is LGHNA, CDR2 YSLEER, per germline. CDR3 length equals 15 residues. V gave up 0 bases and J gave up 10 bases; unmatched junction bases: 5. The CDR3 nucleotides read TGCGCCAGCAGCCAAGATAGGACAGGGAGATCACCCCTCCACTTT. It translates to CASSQDRTGRSPLHF.

This clonotype was found many times. The rearrangement links TRBV4-1 to TRBJ1-5; no reliable D call. The CDR3 consists of 16 residues. The V gene's germline CDR1 is MGHRA and CDR2 YSYEKL. Trimming left V 0 bases short and J 4 bases short, with 13 bases between. CDR3 loop: CASSQDVGGSNQPQHF. The CDR3 bases are TGCGCCAGCAGCCAAGATGTAGGAGGGTCAAATCAGCCCCAGCATTTT.

This clonotype was recorded at least ten times. The V and J genes are TRBV7-9 and TRBJ1-1, with D uncertain. Trimming pared 3 bases from V and 0 bases from J, leaving 11 bases between. Germline V lookup: CDR1 SEHNR, CDR2 FQNEAQ (reference sequence). CDR3 length: 15 residues. The CDR3 nucleotides read TGTGCCAGCAGCTTCGGGCAGGCCATGAACACTGAAGCTTTCTTT. As protein: CASSFGQAMNTEAFF.

This clonotype was counted many times. This chain connects TRBV15 to TRBJ1-3; 8 bases map to TRBD1. The CDR3 length is 16 residues. V shed 1 base, J shed 0 bases, and the junction held 2 bases outside the gene matches. Germline values: CDR1 LNHNV, CDR2 YYDKDF (reference sequence). CDR3 sequence: CATSRAGTGSGNTIYF. CDR3 DNA sequence: TGTGCCACCAGCAGAGCCGGGACAGGCTCTGGAAACACCATATATTTT.

This rearrangement joins TRBV6-5 to TRBJ2-7; a weak D match, TRBD2 (6 bases). CDR1 and CDR2 (germline): MNHEY, SVGAGI. V was shortened by 6 bases and J by 7 bases, with 13 bases between the two germline ends. The CDR3 length is 12 residues. The CDR3 here is CASSLSGREQYF. CDR3 nucleotides: TGTGCCAGCAGCCTTAGCGGAAGGGAGCAGTACTTC.

This clonotype showed up many times. The chain joins TRBV12-3 or TRBV12-4 to TRBJ2-2, with D possibly being TRBD1 (5 bases). The CDR3 extends over 13 amino acids. V dropped 3 bases and J dropped 3 bases, with 5 bases sitting between them. This chain's CDR3 is CASSFRDTGELFF. CDR3 DNA sequence: TGTGCCAGCAGTTTCAGGGACACCGGGGAGCTGTTTTTT.

Notes on this clonotype: An end of the junction differs from the germline gene, which may be a read error. The V gene is TRBV5-3, the J gene TRBJ2-1; D is perhaps TRBD2 (5 bases). TRBV5-3 is annotated as an ORF whose role is uncertain. CDR3 length equals 16 residues. The CDR3 sequence: CASSSRKDSRHGEQFF. DNA for the CDR3: TGTGCCAGCAGCTCACGGAAGGACTCCCGTCACGGGGAGCAGTTCTTC.